This is a list of T cell receptor beta chains from one sample in a study of metastatic and nonmetastatic thyroid tumors. With MiXCR, TCRdb called clones anew from the PCR reads. The sample includes 43,000 or so clones, roughly 4% of them seen just once. Sequenced sample: blood. The receptors here all came from a female donor with papillary thyroid cancer or a benign thyroid nodule (not recorded which). Some clones in this sample may be carry-over from other donors' samples. Both conserved end residues are part of each CDR3. Each record gives: clone size, CDR3 length, D gene, V gene, J gene, CDR3 DNA, CDR3 protein. A D gene is named only where the DNA matches it firmly. Clone size is given for some rows only: seen once, a few or many times, or a class if the clone is expanded.

clone_size: many; cdr3_length: 14; d_call: TRBD1; v_call: TRBV19; j_call: TRBJ1-1; cdr3_nt: TGTGCCAGTAGTTTTAGACAGGGGAGGACTGAAGCTTTCTTT; cdr3_aa: CASSFRQGRTEAFF
clone_size: NA; cdr3_length: 16; d_call: TRBD1; v_call: TRBV7-2; j_call: TRBJ1-2; cdr3_nt: TGTGCCAGCAACTTGTACGTGGCAGGGGGCTTGTATGGCTACACCTTC; cdr3_aa: CASNLYVAGGLYGYTF
clone_size: NA; cdr3_length: 16; d_call: NA; v_call: TRBV6-5; j_call: TRBJ2-3; cdr3_nt: TGTGCCAGCAGTTACGGGGGGGGCGGCTTCACAGATACGCAGTATTTT; cdr3_aa: CASSYGGGGFTDTQYF
clone_size: many; cdr3_length: 16; d_call: NA; v_call: TRBV5-1; j_call: TRBJ2-1; cdr3_nt: TGCGCCAGCAGCTTGGAGGCCATGAGTGTAAACAATGAGCAGTTCTTC; cdr3_aa: CASSLEAMSVNNEQFF
clone_size: few; cdr3_length: 19; d_call: TRBD1; v_call: TRBV4-1; j_call: TRBJ2-6; cdr3_nt: TGCGCCAGCAGCCACCCCCTAGGGACAGGGGACTCAGGGGACAACGTCCTGACTTTC; cdr3_aa: CASSHPLGTGDSGDNVLTF
clone_size: many; cdr3_length: 14; d_call: TRBD2; v_call: TRBV12-3/TRBV12-4; j_call: TRBJ2-5; cdr3_nt: TGTGCCAGCAGCCCCCGGCGGCGGGGGGAGACCCAGTACTTC; cdr3_aa: CASSPRRRGETQYF
clone_size: NA; cdr3_length: 16; d_call: NA; v_call: TRBV12-3/TRBV12-4; j_call: TRBJ2-2; cdr3_nt: TGTGCCAGCAGTTTTCGGTCAGGACATAACACCGGGGAGCTGTTTTTT; cdr3_aa: CASSFRSGHNTGELFF
clone_size: few; cdr3_length: 13; d_call: NA; v_call: TRBV10-2; j_call: TRBJ2-7; cdr3_nt: TGCGCCAGCAGTGGCGGACACTCCTACGAGCAGTACTTC; cdr3_aa: CASSGGHSYEQYF
clone_size: medium-sized; cdr3_length: 16; d_call: TRBD2; v_call: TRBV6-1; j_call: TRBJ2-1; cdr3_nt: TGTGCCAGCAGGAGATTAGCGGGAGGGGCCTACAATGAGCAGTTCTTC; cdr3_aa: CASRRLAGGAYNEQFF
clone_size: many; cdr3_length: 17; d_call: TRBD1; v_call: TRBV19; j_call: TRBJ1-5; cdr3_nt: TGTGCCAGTACCTCTATATCGGCACAGGGGTTCAATCAGCCCCAGCATTTT; cdr3_aa: CASTSISAQGFNQPQHF
clone_size: many; cdr3_length: 16; d_call: NA; v_call: TRBV5-1; j_call: TRBJ2-6; cdr3_nt: TGCGCCAGCAGCCCCCCGACCCCCTCTGGGGCCAACGTCCTGACTTTC; cdr3_aa: CASSPPTPSGANVLTF
clone_size: many; cdr3_length: 12; d_call: TRBD1; v_call: TRBV24-1; j_call: TRBJ1-2; cdr3_nt: TGTGCCACCATTTGGCAGGGGGTTGGCTACACCTTC; cdr3_aa: CATIWQGVGYTF
clone_size: medium-sized; cdr3_length: 14; d_call: TRBD1; v_call: TRBV6-1; j_call: TRBJ1-1; cdr3_nt: TGTGCCAGCAGAACGGACAGGGGGAGGACTGAAGCTTTCTTT; cdr3_aa: CASRTDRGRTEAFF
clone_size: many; cdr3_length: 15; d_call: NA; v_call: TRBV28; j_call: TRBJ2-3; cdr3_nt: TGTGCCAGCGGGAACAGGGCTCGGGGCACAGATACGCAGTATTTT; cdr3_aa: CASGNRARGTDTQYF
clone_size: many; cdr3_length: 14; d_call: TRBD1; v_call: TRBV11-2; j_call: TRBJ2-2; cdr3_nt: TGTGCCAGCAGCCGGGACAGGAACACCGGGGAGCTGTTTTTT; cdr3_aa: CASSRDRNTGELFF
clone_size: many; cdr3_length: 14; d_call: TRBD2; v_call: TRBV29-1; j_call: TRBJ2-7; cdr3_nt: TGCAGCGTTGAGACTAGCGGAGGCCCCTACGAGCAGTACTTC; cdr3_aa: CSVETSGGPYEQYF
clone_size: many; cdr3_length: 15; d_call: TRBD2; v_call: TRBV6-1; j_call: TRBJ2-5; cdr3_nt: TGTGCCAGCAGTGAACTAGCGGGAGGGCCAGAGACCCAGTACTTC; cdr3_aa: CASSELAGGPETQYF
clone_size: many; cdr3_length: 15; d_call: TRBD2; v_call: TRBV5-1; j_call: TRBJ2-5; cdr3_nt: TGCGCCAGCAGCTTGGGAGGCGGCGGGAGTGAGACCCAGTACTTC; cdr3_aa: CASSLGGGGSETQYF
clone_size: NA; cdr3_length: 18; d_call: NA; v_call: TRBV7-8; j_call: TRBJ1-5; cdr3_nt: TGTGCCAGCAGCTTATTCGGTGGGGCAGGGGTGGGCAATCAGCCCCAGCATTTT; cdr3_aa: CASSLFGGAGVGNQPQHF
clone_size: many; cdr3_length: 16; d_call: TRBD2; v_call: TRBV20-1; j_call: TRBJ2-7; cdr3_nt: TGCAGTGCTAGACGGGGGACTAGCGGGAGAGCCTACGAGCAGTACTTC; cdr3_aa: CSARRGTSGRAYEQYF
clone_size: NA; cdr3_length: 16; d_call: NA; v_call: TRBV11-2; j_call: TRBJ2-2; cdr3_nt: TGTGCCAGCAGCCACAACGCCGGAGGGAACACCGGGGAGCCGTTTTTT; cdr3_aa: CASSHNAGGNTGEPFF
clone_size: few; cdr3_length: 17; d_call: NA; v_call: TRBV6-2/TRBV6-3; j_call: TRBJ1-6; cdr3_nt: TGTGCCAGCAGTTACTCGGCTCGGCTCCGGCGGGTGTCACCCCTCCACTTT; cdr3_aa: CASSYSARLRRVSPLHF
clone_size: many; cdr3_length: 17; d_call: TRBD2; v_call: TRBV6-1; j_call: TRBJ2-1; cdr3_nt: TGTGCCAGCAGTTCCCTAGCACTAGCGGGAGCCTACAATGAGCAGTTCTTC; cdr3_aa: CASSSLALAGAYNEQFF
clone_size: few; cdr3_length: 16; d_call: TRBD1; v_call: TRBV29-1; j_call: TRBJ1-2; cdr3_nt: TGCAGCGTTTCCACACGACAGGGGGGGAGGACCTATGGCTACACCTTC; cdr3_aa: CSVSTRQGGRTYGYTF
clone_size: medium-sized; cdr3_length: 14; d_call: TRBD2; v_call: TRBV6-4; j_call: TRBJ2-1; cdr3_nt: TGTGCCAGCAGTCCATTCACTAGCGGCAATGAGCAGTTCTTC; cdr3_aa: CASSPFTSGNEQFF
clone_size: few; cdr3_length: 14; d_call: NA; v_call: TRBV28; j_call: TRBJ1-5; cdr3_nt: TGTGCCAGCCTAGCCCCAGGGAAGGGTCAGACACAGCATTTT; cdr3_aa: CASLAPGKGQTQHF
clone_size: many; cdr3_length: 17; d_call: TRBD2; v_call: TRBV20-1; j_call: TRBJ2-1; cdr3_nt: TGCAGTGCTCCATCCAGTACTAGCGGGAGGGCCGGGAATGAGCAGTTCTTC; cdr3_aa: CSAPSSTSGRAGNEQFF
clone_size: medium-sized; cdr3_length: 12; d_call: NA; v_call: TRBV6-5; j_call: TRBJ2-7; cdr3_nt: TGTGCCAGCAGTTACGACAGATACGAGCAGTACTTC; cdr3_aa: CASSYDRYEQYF
clone_size: medium-sized; cdr3_length: 13; d_call: NA; v_call: TRBV27; j_call: TRBJ1-5; cdr3_nt: TGTGCCAGCACCCCAAAGTGGGGTCAGCCCCAGCATTTT; cdr3_aa: CASTPKWGQPQHF
clone_size: few; cdr3_length: 14; d_call: NA; v_call: TRBV12-5; j_call: TRBJ2-2; cdr3_nt: TGTGTTAGTGGTTTGGTACCGAATACCGTGGAGCTGTTTTTT; cdr3_aa: CVSGLVPNTVELFF
clone_size: many; cdr3_length: 16; d_call: TRBD2; v_call: TRBV24-1; j_call: TRBJ2-1; cdr3_nt: TGTGCCACCAGTGATATGGCTAGCGGGAGTTTCAATGAGCAGTTCTTC; cdr3_aa: CATSDMASGSFNEQFF
clone_size: few; cdr3_length: 15; d_call: NA; v_call: TRBV11-3; j_call: TRBJ1-3; cdr3_nt: TGTGCCAGCAGCTCGGTGGCCTCCTCTGGAAACACCATATATTTT; cdr3_aa: CASSSVASSGNTIYF
clone_size: many; cdr3_length: 13; d_call: NA; v_call: TRBV5-1; j_call: TRBJ2-5; cdr3_nt: TGCGCCAGTAGCTTACAGGGAAAAGAGACCCAGTACTTC; cdr3_aa: CASSLQGKETQYF
clone_size: few; cdr3_length: 13; d_call: NA; v_call: TRBV28; j_call: TRBJ1-1; cdr3_nt: TGTGCCAGCAGTGTTAATTGGAACACTGAAGCTTTCTTT; cdr3_aa: CASSVNWNTEAFF
clone_size: many; cdr3_length: 15; d_call: NA; v_call: TRBV5-6; j_call: TRBJ2-4; cdr3_nt: TGTGCCAGCAGCTTGGTGGCAGGGGTGGGAAACATTCAGTACTTC; cdr3_aa: CASSLVAGVGNIQYF
clone_size: many; cdr3_length: 11; d_call: NA; v_call: TRBV27; j_call: TRBJ2-7; cdr3_nt: TGTGCCAGCAGTTTCGACTACGAGCGGTACTTC; cdr3_aa: CASSFDYERYF
clone_size: many; cdr3_length: 13; d_call: TRBD1; v_call: TRBV20-1; j_call: TRBJ2-1; cdr3_nt: TGCAGTGCTAGAGAGACAGGGACGAATGAGCAGTTCTTC; cdr3_aa: CSARETGTNEQFF
clone_size: many; cdr3_length: 15; d_call: NA; v_call: TRBV20-1; j_call: TRBJ1-5; cdr3_nt: TGCAGTGCCATAAGCGGGGGGGGGGTTCGACAGCCCCAGCATTTT; cdr3_aa: CSAISGGGVRQPQHF
clone_size: many; cdr3_length: 15; d_call: NA; v_call: TRBV5-5; j_call: TRBJ2-3; cdr3_nt: TGTGCCAGCAGCTCCGTAGGGGACCGCACAGATACGCAGTATTTT; cdr3_aa: CASSSVGDRTDTQYF
clone_size: many; cdr3_length: 15; d_call: NA; v_call: TRBV5-6; j_call: TRBJ2-7; cdr3_nt: TGTGCCAGCAGCCCCCGGGGCCCGAGCTCCTACGAGCAGTACTTC; cdr3_aa: CASSPRGPSSYEQYF
clone_size: many; cdr3_length: 16; d_call: TRBD1; v_call: TRBV7-9; j_call: TRBJ2-3; cdr3_nt: TGTGCCAGCAGCTCCGGGACAGGGTTGATCACAGATACGCAGTATTTT; cdr3_aa: CASSSGTGLITDTQYF
clone_size: NA; cdr3_length: 13; d_call: NA; v_call: TRBV12-3/TRBV12-4; j_call: TRBJ2-7; cdr3_nt: TGTGCCAGCAGAGAGACGGCCTCGTCCGAGCAGTACTTC; cdr3_aa: CASRETASSEQYF
clone_size: many; cdr3_length: 17; d_call: TRBD2; v_call: TRBV27; j_call: TRBJ2-3; cdr3_nt: TGTGCCAGCAGTTTTGTCCTGACTAGCGGGAATACAGATACGCAGTATTTT; cdr3_aa: CASSFVLTSGNTDTQYF
clone_size: NA; cdr3_length: 17; d_call: TRBD1; v_call: TRBV19; j_call: TRBJ2-6; cdr3_nt: TGTGCAAGTAGCGACAGGGGGCGTCACTCTGGGGACAACGTCCTGACTTTC; cdr3_aa: CASSDRGRHSGDNVLTF
clone_size: few; cdr3_length: 16; d_call: NA; v_call: TRBV15; j_call: TRBJ2-3; cdr3_nt: TGTGCCACCAGGGGTGGGTATCTGCCCGAAGGGGATACGCAGTATTTT; cdr3_aa: CATRGGYLPEGDTQYF
clone_size: many; cdr3_length: 15; d_call: TRBD2; v_call: TRBV7-2; j_call: TRBJ2-3; cdr3_nt: TGTGCCAGCAGCTTGAATAGCGGGACGTCGGATACGCAGTATTTT; cdr3_aa: CASSLNSGTSDTQYF
clone_size: few; cdr3_length: 13; d_call: NA; v_call: TRBV7-9; j_call: TRBJ1-2; cdr3_nt: TGTGCCAGCAGCTTAGGACAAACCTATGGCTACACCTTC; cdr3_aa: CASSLGQTYGYTF
clone_size: many; cdr3_length: 15; d_call: TRBD1; v_call: TRBV30; j_call: TRBJ2-7; cdr3_nt: TGTGCCTGGAGACCCGACAGGGGGCGCTGGGACGAGCAGTACTTC; cdr3_aa: CAWRPDRGRWDEQYF